The present T cell receptor (beta chain) was sequenced within a study of cytomegalovirus exposure and HLA in healthy donors. PCR used 60 Vbeta primers and 13 Jbeta primers. Generated by immunoSEQ multiplex PCR, the TCRdb table keeps only in-frame clones and is missing some. The sample has about 120,000 clones; 77% are singletons. Trimming took 5 bases from V and 2 from J; bases not matched to a gene: 6. This CDR3 has 15 residues. Germline V CDR1 and CDR2: LNHDA, SQIVND (reference sequence). This chain connects TRBV19 to TRBJ2-7; 10 bases align to TRBD2. The sequencing input was PBMCs. The TCR comes from a man between 45 and 60 years old in good health and CMV-seropositive. CDR3 in DNA: TGTGCCAGTAGTGCGTTTACTAGCGGGGCCTACGAGCAGTACTTC. This encodes CASSAFTSGAYEQYF.